One sample yielded the 24 T cell receptor beta chains listed below, sequenced in a study of TIL therapy for anti-PD-1-resistant metastatic lung cancer (TCRdb year 2021). Reading the label with the study, this specimen's time point is: pre-treatment sample, taken before nivolumab and TIL therapy. Using bias-controlled multiplex PCR with the immunoSEQ v3 hsTCRB kit, the TCR beta CDR3 regions were amplified from genomic DNA. TCRdb provides this immuneACCESS table in a form limited to in-frame rearrangements. Some clones are lacking; in checked studies, under half of them reflect an unresolved V gene, and why the rest are absent is not known. This sample gives tens of thousands of clones in total; around 69% of them show up just once. Roughly 6.6% of the sample rests with the top ten. Sequenced here: blood, sampled at baseline. All receptors come from a person aged 25-80 years with non-small cell lung cancer.

V is TRBV5-1 and J is TRBJ2-1, with D perhaps matching TRBD2 (6 bases). The CDR3 contains 16 residues. The germline CDR1 and CDR2 sequences are SGHRS and YFSETQ. Trimming stripped 4 bases from V and 2 bases from J, with 16 bases between. The CDR3 DNA reads TGCGCCAGCAGCGGAGGGAGCGGTTTAGCCTACAATGAGCAGTTCTTC. Encoded protein: CASSGGSGLAYNEQFF.

The gene calls are TRBV5-1 and TRBJ1-6; possible D gene TRBD1, 6 bases. V was trimmed by 4 bases and J by 7 bases, leaving 15 bases between them. Germline V gene lookup returns CDR1 SGHRS and CDR2 YFSETQ. The CDR3 extends over 15 amino acids. DNA for the CDR3: TGCGCCAGCAGCGCACAGGGTTTGGGAAATTCACCCCTCCACTTT. Protein sequence: CASSAQGLGNSPLHF. Full variable domain (missing parts from reference TRBV5-1 and TRBJ1-6): KAGVTQTPRYLIKTRGQQVTLSCSPISGHRSVSWYQQTPGQGLQFLFEYFSETQRNKGNFPGRFSGRQFSNSRSEMNVSTLELGDSALYLCASSAQGLGNSPLHFGNGTRLTVT.

This clone was observed a handful of times. The chain combines TRBV5-1 with TRBJ1-1; D is unclear. The CDR3 has 14 amino acids. The V gene lost 4 bases and the J gene lost 1 base, with 11 bases spanning the gap. From germline, CDR1 is SGHRS and CDR2 YFSETQ. The CDR3 sequence is CASSLTWGNTEAFF. The CDR3 DNA follows: TGCGCCAGCAGCCTCACCTGGGGGAACACTGAAGCTTTCTTT. Filled out from reference TRBV5-1 and TRBJ1-1, the complete variable domain reads KAGVTQTPRYLIKTRGQQVTLSCSPISGHRSVSWYQQTPGQGLQFLFEYFSETQRNKGNFPGRFSGRQFSNSRSEMNVSTLELGDSALYLCASSLTWGNTEAFFGQGTRLTVV.

The V call is TRBV11-2, the J call TRBJ2-3; no definite D call. The V and J ends lost 5 bases and 1 base respectively, with 10 bases between them. This CDR3 contains 14 residues. Germline lookup yields CDR1 SGHAT and CDR2 FQNNGV. CDR3 amino acids: CASSPVVGTDTQYF. The CDR3 coding sequence is TGTGCCAGCAGCCCCGTCGTCGGCACAGATACGCAGTATTTT.

This CDR3 reads CASSFSRDGLNTEAFF. In DNA, the CDR3 is TGTGCCAGCTCGTTTAGTCGGGACGGACTGAACACTGAAGCTTTCTTT. The rearrangement joins TRBV18 to TRBJ1-1; TRBD1 might be the D (5 bases). From germline, CDR1 is KGHSH and CDR2 LQKENI. The CDR3 covers 16 residues. Trimming took off 6 bases at V and 0 bases at J, with 17 bases between the two ends. The variable domain in full, completed from reference TRBV18 and TRBJ1-1, reads NAGVMQNPRHLVRRRGQEARLRCSPMKGHSHVYWYRQLPEEGLKFMVYLQKENIIDESGMPKERFSAEFPKEGPSILRIQQVVRGDSAAYFCASSFSRDGLNTEAFFGQGTRLTVV.

In DNA, the CDR3 is TGTGCCAGCAGCCGTCTCGGCAGAACATATAGCAATCAGCCCCAGCATTTT. This gives the protein CASSRLGRTYSNQPQHF. This chain joins TRBV7-2 and TRBJ1-5; D not resolved. V was trimmed by 5 bases and J by 0 bases, leaving 17 bases between them. Per germline, CDR1 SGHTA and CDR2 FQGNSA. The CDR3 is made up of 17 amino acids.

This clone has more than one count but fewer than ten. The chain has TRBV19 and TRBJ1-1; D is ambiguous. Trimming pared 4 bases from V and 2 bases from J, leaving 8 bases between. The germline CDR1 and CDR2 sequences are LNHDA and SQIVND (reference sequence). The CDR3 consists of 13 residues. In nucleotides, the CDR3 is TGTGCCAGTAGTAAGGGCCCCAACACTGAAGCTTTCTTT. The encoded protein is CASSKGPNTEAFF.

V is TRBV29-1 and J is TRBJ1-2, with unresolved D. Trimming took off 3 bases at V and 0 bases at J, with 14 bases between the two ends. CDR3 length equals 15 residues. Germline V gene lookup returns CDR1 SQVTM and CDR2 ANQGSEA. CDR3 bases: TGCAGCGTTGATACCCCCAGGAGTGCTAACTATGGCTACACCTTC. Its protein is CSVDTPRSANYGYTF.

The chain uses TRBV11-2 and TRBJ2-7; 7 bases line up with TRBD1. Germline trimming cut 0 bases from V and 1 base from J; bases unmatched to any gene: 12. CDR1 and CDR2 from the germline V gene are SGHAT and FQNNGV. CDR3 size: 18 residues. The CDR3 loop reads CASSLDPPTTGPSYEQYF. In nucleotides, the CDR3 is TGTGCCAGCAGCTTAGATCCTCCGACGACAGGGCCATCCTACGAGCAGTACTTC.

V is TRBV9 and J is TRBJ1-3, with no clear D. Germline V gene data show CDR1 as SGDLS and CDR2 as YYNGEE. CDR3 size: 17 residues. The V end lost 0 bases, the J end lost 2 bases, and 15 bases lay between the germline ends. CDR3 sequence: CASSVADIPLTGNTIYF. The CDR3 nucleotides are TGTGCCAGCAGCGTAGCCGACATCCCGTTGACTGGAAACACCATATATTTT.

The V call is TRBV19, the J call TRBJ1-5; 8 bases are shared with TRBD1. The CDR3 totals 16 residues. Germline V gene sequence: CDR1 LNHDA, CDR2 SQIVND (reference sequence). The trim removed 3 bases at V and 3 bases at J, leaving 7 bases unmatched. For the CDR3, the DNA is TGTGCCAGTAGTATCTTCAGGACAGGGTACAATCAGCCCCAGCATTTT. This sequence encodes CASSIFRTGYNQPQHF.

The V and J genes are TRBV15 and TRBJ2-1; D possibly corresponds to TRBD1 (5 bases). The CDR3 has 14 residues. Deletions cut 1 base from V and 3 bases from J, with 7 bases between. The V gene's germline CDR1 is LNHNV and CDR2 YYDKDF (reference sequence). The CDR3 nucleotides are TGTGCCACCAGCAGAGTCGACAGCTACAATGAGCAGTTCTTC. This gives the protein CATSRVDSYNEQFF.

This clone came up once. V gene TRBV4-1 combines with J gene TRBJ2-7, with 11 nucleotides matching TRBD1. V lost 3 bases, J lost 0 bases, and 7 bases stayed unmatched. The germline V gene has CDR1 MGHRA and CDR2 YSYEKL. This CDR3 is 17 amino acids long. The CDR3 spells CASSQRTGGGHSYEQYF. CDR3 nucleotide sequence: TGCGCCAGCAGCCAGCGGACAGGGGGCGGACACTCCTACGAGCAGTACTTC.

This clone was observed a handful of times. This chain links TRBV29-1 with TRBJ1-4; TRBD1 agrees at 10 bases. V lost 0 bases to trimming and J lost 8 bases; unmatched junction nucleotides: 9. Germline V gene data show CDR1 as SQVTM and CDR2 as ANQGSEA. CDR3 length equals 16 residues. The CDR3 region has the DNA TGCAGCGTTGAAGATCACACCGGGACAGGGGTGGAAAAACTGTTTTTT. Its translation is CSVEDHTGTGVEKLFF.

The CDR3 sequence: CATKVGWGQETQYF. CDR3 nucleotide sequence: TGTGCCACCAAGGTCGGATGGGGCCAAGAGACCCAGTACTTC. This chain links TRBV27 with TRBJ2-5; D is unresolved. Germline V CDR1 and CDR2: MNHEY, SMNVEV (reference sequence). The CDR3 totals 14 residues. Trimming pared 10 bases from V and 1 base from J, leaving 16 bases between.

This clone has just a few counts. The chain uses TRBV28 and TRBJ1-2; TRBD1 agrees at 8 bases. Germline CDR1 reads MDHEN; CDR2 reads SYDVKM. V trimming: 3 bases; J trimming: 8 bases; junction bases outside the gene matches: 5. This CDR3 has 13 amino acids. The CDR3 nucleotides read TGTGCCAGCAGTTTCAGCAGGGGGCAGGGCTACACCTTC. Translated: CASSFSRGQGYTF.

CDR3 sequence (DNA): TGTGCCAGCAGTGAAGGCAGTCAGCCCCAGCATTTT. Translated: CASSEGSQPQHF. The V gene is TRBV6-1, the J gene TRBJ1-5; no firm D call. V lost 1 base and J lost 6, with 4 bases in between. The CDR3 spans 12 residues. Germline CDR1 MNHNS, CDR2 SASEGT.

Regarding this clone: Relative to the germline gene, one junction end is altered; a read error may explain this. The chain is built from TRBV7-7 and TRBJ2-7; D uncertain. This CDR3 is built from 13 residues. Germline lookup yields CDR1 SSHAT and CDR2 FNYEAQ (reference sequence). This chain's CDR3 is CASSLDPGNEQYF. In nucleotides, the CDR3 is TGTGCTAGCAGCTTAGACCCGGGTAACGAGCAGTACTTC.

The V call is TRBV6-6, the J call TRBJ1-1, with D uncertain. Germline V gene data show CDR1 as MNHNY and CDR2 as SVGAGI (reference sequence). Trimming cost V 0 bases and J 0 bases, with 5 bases left between them. This CDR3 comprises 14 residues. In DNA, the CDR3 is TGTGCCAGCAGTTACTCGGCCATGAACACTGAAGCTTTCTTT. The encoded protein is CASSYSAMNTEAFF.

J is TRBJ1-1 and V is TRBV11-2; D is undetermined. Germline V lookup: CDR1 SGHAT, CDR2 FQNNGV. This CDR3 has 15 amino acids. Trimming shortened V by 5 bases and J by 1 base, and 14 bases separated the two germline ends. The CDR3 sequence is CASSLPRTGNTEAFF. CDR3 nucleotides: TGTGCCAGCAGCCTACCTCGGACGGGGAACACTGAAGCTTTCTTT.

The rearrangement uses TRBV5-8 and TRBJ1-2; D not resolved. Germline-derived CDR1 and CDR2 are SGHTS and YDEGEE. The CDR3 covers 15 residues. Trimming left V 0 bases short and J 4 bases short, with 13 bases between. The DNA for the CDR3 is TGTGCCAGCAGCTTGGCGGTCCGACGAGGCTATGGCTACACCTTC. Protein: CASSLAVRRGYGYTF.

J is TRBJ1-2 and V is TRBV15; 7 bases are a match to TRBD1. CDR3 size: 18 residues. The ends lost 0 bases at V and 9 bases at J; junction bases unmatched: 19. The germline V gene encodes CDR1 LNHNV and CDR2 YYDKDF (reference sequence). The CDR3 nucleotides read TGTGCCACCAGCAGAGAGGCGGCGAACACCGGGACAGTTTTCAGCTACACCTTC. This gives the protein CATSREAANTGTVFSYTF.

J is TRBJ1-3 and V is TRBV14; D remains ambiguous. V gave up 7 bases and J gave up 0 bases, with 7 bases separating them. This CDR3 comprises 13 residues. Germline V gene lookup returns CDR1 SGHDN and CDR2 FVKESK. In DNA form, the CDR3 reads TGTGCCAGCAAAATAAGCTCTGGAAACACCATATATTTT. This encodes CASKISSGNTIYF.

This sequence joins TRBV7-9 and TRBJ1-5; 9 bases match TRBD1. The CDR3 is 16 residues long. Trimming at V came to 4 bases and at J to 6 bases, leaving 10 bases not matched to a gene. Germline V CDR1 and CDR2: SEHNR, FQNEAQ (reference sequence). The CDR3 protein is CASSSTGTGLVQPQHF. CDR3 bases: TGTGCCAGCAGCTCGACCGGGACAGGGCTCGTTCAGCCCCAGCATTTT.